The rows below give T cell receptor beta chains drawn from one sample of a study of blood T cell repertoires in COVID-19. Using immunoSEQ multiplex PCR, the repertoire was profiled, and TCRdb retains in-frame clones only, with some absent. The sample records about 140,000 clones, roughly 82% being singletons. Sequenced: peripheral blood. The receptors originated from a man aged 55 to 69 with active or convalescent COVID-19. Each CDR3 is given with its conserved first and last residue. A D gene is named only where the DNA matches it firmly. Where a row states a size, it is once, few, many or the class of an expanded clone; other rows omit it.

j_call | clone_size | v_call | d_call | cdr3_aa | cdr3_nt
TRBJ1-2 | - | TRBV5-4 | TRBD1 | CASSLGGQALYGYTF | TGTGCCAGCAGCTTGGGGGGACAGGCCCTCTACGGCTACACCTTC
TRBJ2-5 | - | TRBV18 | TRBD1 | CASSPIGTPGQGERETQYF | TGTGCCAGCTCACCTATCGGGACCCCGGGACAGGGGGAGCGAGAGACCCAGTACTTC
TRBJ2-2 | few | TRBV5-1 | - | CATREIPNTGELFF | TGCGCCACTCGGGAGATCCCGAACACCGGGGAGCTGTTTTTT
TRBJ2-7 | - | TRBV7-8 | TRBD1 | CASSNHRDRGAYEQYF | TGTGCCAGCAGCAACCACCGGGACAGGGGAGCCTACGAGCAGTACTTC
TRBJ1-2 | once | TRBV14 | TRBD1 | CASSLAGQGSYGYTF | TGTGCCAGCAGCCTCGCGGGACAGGGTTCCTATGGCTACACCTTC
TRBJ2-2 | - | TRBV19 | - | CASSSWLADTGELFF | TGTGCCAGTAGTAGCTGGCTAGCAGACACCGGGGAGCTGTTTTTT
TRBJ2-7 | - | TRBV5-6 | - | CASSEGAYEQYF | TGTGCCAGCAGCGAGGGGGCCTACGAGCAGTACTTC
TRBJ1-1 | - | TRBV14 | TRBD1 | CASSQDWKTGDSSTEAFF | TGTGCCAGCAGCCAAGATTGGAAGACAGGGGATTCGTCCACTGAAGCTTTCTTT
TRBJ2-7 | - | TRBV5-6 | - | CASSWGTGSVYEQYF | TGTGCCAGCAGCTGGGGCACAGGGTCCGTCTACGAGCAGTACTTC
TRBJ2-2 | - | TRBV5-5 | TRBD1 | CASTRTGTGNTGELFF | TGTGCCAGCACCCGAACCGGGACAGGGAACACCGGGGAGCTGTTTTTT
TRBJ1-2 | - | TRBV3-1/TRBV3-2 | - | CASSHRWEWGYGYTF | TGTGCCAGCAGCCATAGGTGGGAGTGGGGCTATGGCTACACCTTC
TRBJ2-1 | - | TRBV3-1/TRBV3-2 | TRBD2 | CASSQASGGYNEQFF | TGTGCCAGCAGCCAAGCTAGCGGGGGGTACAATGAGCAGTTCTTC
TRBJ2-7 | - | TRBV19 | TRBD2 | CASSISSGGAYEQYF | TGTGCCAGTAGTATATCTAGCGGGGGGGCCTACGAGCAGTACTTC
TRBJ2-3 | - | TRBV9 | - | CASSPGTQGNTQYF | TGTGCCAGCAGCCCAGGGACACAGGGAAATACGCAGTATTTT
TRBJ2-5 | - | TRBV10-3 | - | CAISRGGETQYF | TGTGCCATCAGCAGGGGTGGCGAGACCCAGTACTTC
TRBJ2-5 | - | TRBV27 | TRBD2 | CASSQGTSGYQETQYF | TGTGCCAGCAGTCAAGGGACTAGCGGGTACCAAGAGACCCAGTACTTC
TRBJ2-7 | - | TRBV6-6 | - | CASSYDSSYEQYF | TGTGCCAGCAGTTACGACAGCTCCTACGAGCAGTACTTC
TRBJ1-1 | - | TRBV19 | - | CASSIGDSHTEAFF | TGTGCCAGTAGTATAGGGGACTCTCACACTGAAGCTTTCTTT
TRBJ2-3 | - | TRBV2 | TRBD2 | CASKPGLAGDTQYF | TGTGCCAGCAAACCGGGACTAGCGGGAGATACGCAGTATTTT
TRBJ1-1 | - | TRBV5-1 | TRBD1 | CASSPDRDTEAFF | TGCGCCAGCAGCCCCGACAGGGACACTGAAGCTTTCTTT
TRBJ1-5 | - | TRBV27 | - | CASSLYLNPNQPQHF | TGTGCCAGCAGTTTATATCTAAACCCCAATCAGCCCCAGCATTTT
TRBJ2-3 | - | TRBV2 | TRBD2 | CASSESGRSTDTQYF | TGTGCCAGCAGTGAAAGCGGGAGAAGTACAGATACGCAGTATTTT
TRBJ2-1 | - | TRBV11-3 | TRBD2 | CASSPRFGTSGSRAPDEQFF | TGTGCCAGCAGCCCTCGTTTCGGGACTAGCGGGAGTAGAGCCCCGGATGAGCAGTTCTTC
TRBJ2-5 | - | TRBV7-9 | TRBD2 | CASSASTSAFLGGEYF | TGTGCCAGCAGCGCCTCGACTAGCGCCTTTTTAGGGGGGGAGTACTTC
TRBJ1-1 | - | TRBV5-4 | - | CASSLAGGNTEAFF | TGTGCCAGCAGCTTGGCGGGGGGGAACACTGAAGCTTTCTTT
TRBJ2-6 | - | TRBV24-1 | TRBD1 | CATSHRGSSGANVLTF | TGTGCCACCAGTCACAGGGGGAGCTCTGGGGCCAACGTCCTGACTTTC
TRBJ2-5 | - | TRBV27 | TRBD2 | CASSLTLAGGPRGETQYF | TGTGCCAGCAGTTTAACGCTAGCGGGAGGGCCTAGAGGGGAGACCCAGTACTTC
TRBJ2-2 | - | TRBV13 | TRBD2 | CASSLGLSGTSGNTGELFF | TGTGCCAGCAGCTTAGGCCTAAGCGGGACTAGCGGGAACACCGGGGAGCTGTTTTTT
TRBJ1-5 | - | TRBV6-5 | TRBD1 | CASSYSGTGVNQPQHF | TGTGCCAGCAGTTACTCCGGGACAGGGGTCAATCAGCCCCAGCATTTT
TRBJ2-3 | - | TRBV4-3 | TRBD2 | CASSQETSGYGTDTQYF | TGCGCCAGCAGCCAAGAGACTAGCGGGTATGGCACAGATACGCAGTATTTT
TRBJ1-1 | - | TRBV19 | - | CASSIGGNMNTEAFF | TGTGCCAGCTCGATAGGGGGTAACATGAACACTGAAGCTTTCTTT
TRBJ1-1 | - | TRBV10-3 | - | CATRTAGETEAFF | TGTGCCACTCGGACTGCCGGAGAAACTGAAGCTTTCTTT
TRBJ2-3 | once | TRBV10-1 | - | CASQVADTQYF | TGCGCCTCACAGGTCGCAGATACGCAGTATTTT
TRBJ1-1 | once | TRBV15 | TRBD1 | CATSTSPRTGGTEAFF | TGTGCCACCAGCACAAGTCCTCGGACAGGGGGCACTGAAGCTTTCTTT
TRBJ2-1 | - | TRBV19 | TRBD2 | CASSSLADEQFF | TGTGCCAGTAGTAGTCTAGCGGATGAGCAGTTCTTC
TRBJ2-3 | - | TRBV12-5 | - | CASGRQATDTQYF | TGTGCTAGTGGTCGACAGGCCACAGATACGCAGTATTTT
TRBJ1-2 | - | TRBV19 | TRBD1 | CASSTRDRGSYGYTF | TGTGCCAGTAGTACTCGGGACAGGGGAAGCTATGGCTACACCTTC
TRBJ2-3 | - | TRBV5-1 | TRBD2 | CASSPKKGGGAPDTQYF | TGCGCCAGCAGCCCCAAGAAGGGCGGGGGTGCCCCAGATACGCAGTATTTT
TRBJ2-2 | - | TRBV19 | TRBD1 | CASSDRDRGNTGELFF | TGTGCCAGTAGTGACCGGGACAGGGGCAACACCGGGGAGCTGTTTTTT